These 20 T cell receptor beta chains originate from one sample sequenced in a study of glioma-infiltrating T cells after dendritic cell vaccination. This table comes from immunoSEQ multiplex PCR, and its TCRdb copy is limited to in-frame clones, with some not included. The table shows 110,000 or so clones, with around 90% occurring only once. Time point of the sample: after dendritic cell vaccination, including at tumor progression/relapse. This specimen consisted of blood, obtained after dendritic cell vaccination. All receptors derive from a human donor with glioblastoma.

This chain links TRBV18 with TRBJ1-2, with 8 bases identical to TRBD1. CDR3 length equals 16 residues. The trim removed 6 bases at V and 5 bases at J, leaving 14 bases unmatched. Germline values: CDR1 KGHSH, CDR2 LQKENI. This CDR3 reads CASSPRQGRGVYGYTF. In DNA form, the CDR3 reads TGTGCCAGCTCGCCTAGACAGGGGCGAGGGGTATATGGCTACACCTTC.

This chain uses TRBV7-2 with TRBJ1-5; D call uncertain. CDR3 length: 15 amino acids. The germline V gene encodes CDR1 SGHTA and CDR2 FQGNSA. V lost 2 bases and J lost 7, with 15 bases in between. The CDR3 protein is CASSLNRGGGQPQHF. CDR3 nucleotide sequence: TGTGCCAGCAGCTTAAATCGGGGAGGAGGACAGCCCCAGCATTTT.

The chain couples TRBV30 to TRBJ1-5, with 7 bases lining up with TRBD1. The CDR3 extends over 13 amino acids. CDR1 and CDR2 (germline): GTSNPN, SVGIG (reference sequence). V shed 6 bases, J shed 5 bases, and the junction held 7 bases outside the gene matches. The CDR3 coding sequence is TGTGCCTGTGACAGGGAAATCGATCAGCCCCAGCATTTT. The encoded protein is CACDREIDQPQHF. Full variable domain (missing parts from reference TRBV30 and TRBJ1-5): SQTIHQWPATLVQPVGSPLSLECTVEGTSNPNLYWYRQAAGRGLQLLFYSVGIGQISSEVPQNLSASRPQDRQFILSSKKLLLSDSGFYLCACDREIDQPQHFGDGTRLSIL.

This chain links TRBV5-6 with TRBJ1-1; D perhaps matches TRBD1 (5 bases). Between the trimmed V and J ends, which lost 1 base and 2 bases, there was a span of 12 bases. The CDR3 is 15 amino acids. Germline V gives CDR1 SGHDT, CDR2 YYEEEE. The chain's CDR3 is CASSLLEGANTEAFF. Written as DNA, the CDR3 is TGTGCCAGCAGCTTGTTAGAAGGGGCTAACACTGAAGCTTTCTTT.

V is TRBV7-2 and J is TRBJ2-5, with D possibly being TRBD2 (6 bases). Germline CDR1 is SGHTA and CDR2 is FQGNSA. V lost 4 bases to trimming and J lost 5 bases, with 8 bases between them. CDR3 length: 12 amino acids. CDR3: CASSWGVETQYF. The CDR3 nucleotides are TGTGCCAGCAGCTGGGGGGTGGAGACCCAGTACTTC.

The rearrangement links TRBV30 to TRBJ2-2, with a weak D call TRBD2 (5 bases). The CDR3 consists of 14 residues. From germline, CDR1 is GTSNPN and CDR2 SVGIG (reference sequence). Trimming shortened V by 4 bases and J by 2 bases, and 11 bases separated the two germline ends. In nucleotides, the CDR3 is TGTGCCTGGAAGAGGACTGACAACACCGGGGAGCTGTTTTTT. It codes for CAWKRTDNTGELFF.

V gene TRBV30 combines with J gene TRBJ2-4; the match to TRBD2 covers 16 bases. The CDR3 has 14 residues. With 5 bases clipped from V and 14 bases from J, the junction kept 9 bases outside the gene matches. Germline assignment: CDR1 GTSNPN and CDR2 SVGIG (reference sequence). The CDR3 sequence is CAWSPGLAGGPKYF. The CDR3 DNA follows: TGTGCCTGGTCTCCGGGACTAGCGGGAGGGCCGAAGTACTTC. Based on the CDR3 plus reference TRBV30 and TRBJ2-4, the full variable domain is SQTIHQWPATLVQPVGSPLSLECTVEGTSNPNLYWYRQAAGRGLQLLFYSVGIGQISSEVPQNLSASRPQDRQFILSSKKLLLSDSGFYLCAWSPGLAGGPKYFGAGTRLSVL.

This chain joins TRBV11-3 and TRBJ1-6; no clear D. Looked up from germline, CDR1 is SGHNT and CDR2 is YENEEA. The CDR3 covers 18 residues. Trimming stripped 1 base from V and 9 bases from J, with 22 bases between. The CDR3 sequence is CASSLGIGRVELCSPLHF. CDR3 sequence (DNA): TGTGCCAGCAGCTTAGGGATAGGGCGGGTGGAATTGTGTTCACCCCTCCACTTT.

V is TRBV4-1 and J is TRBJ2-3; D call uncertain. CDR1 MGHRA and CDR2 YSYEKL come from the germline V gene. Trimming stripped 2 bases from V and 0 bases from J, with 12 bases between. The CDR3 spans 16 residues. The CDR3 sequence is CASSQWSASSTDTQYF. CDR3 sequence (DNA): TGCGCCAGCAGCCAATGGTCAGCGTCTAGCACAGATACGCAGTATTTT.

This clone was seen only once. No DNA is shown, since the ends of the CDR3 on it are uncertain; the CDR3 is the one TCRdb lists. The V call is TRBV10-2, the J call TRBJ2-4; the table's D call, TRBD1, was not checked against the DNA. Germline-derived CDR1 and CDR2 are WSHSY and SAAADI. The CDR3 has 12 residues if both end residues are counted. Here the CDR3 reads CASSVGTGTEYF.

J is TRBJ2-7 and V is TRBV18; TRBD2 is a possible D gene (5 bases). Germline V lookup: CDR1 KGHSH, CDR2 LQKENI. The CDR3 totals 14 residues. With 0 bases removed from V and 0 bases from J, the gap between germline ends came to 6 bases. CDR3 sequence reads: CASSPPGNSYEQYF. Written as DNA, the CDR3 is TGTGCCAGCTCACCACCCGGGAACTCCTACGAGCAGTACTTC.

The chain has TRBV19 and TRBJ2-7; D might be TRBD2 (5 bases). V lost 5 bases to trimming and J lost 3 bases, with 14 bases between them. The CDR3 length is 14 residues. From germline, CDR1 is LNHDA and CDR2 SQIVND (reference sequence). The CDR3 loop is CASSLPGMNYEQYF. The CDR3 DNA is TGTGCCAGTAGTCTCCCGGGGATGAACTACGAGCAGTACTTC.

The chain employs TRBV5-1 and TRBJ1-1; D is undetermined. Germline CDR1 SGHRS, CDR2 YFSETQ. The CDR3 sequence is 12 residues long. V lost 0 bases, J lost 5 bases, and 5 bases lay in between. CDR3 protein: CASSLDQTEAFF. CDR3 nucleotides: TGCGCCAGCAGCTTGGACCAGACTGAAGCTTTCTTT.

The V call is TRBV7-9, the J call TRBJ2-2; TRBD2 might be the D (5 bases). V was cut by 9 bases and J by 5 bases, with 10 bases left in between. CDR3 length: 12 amino acids. The germline V gene encodes CDR1 SEHNR and CDR2 FQNEAQ (reference sequence). The CDR3 spells CASPTGTGELFF. In DNA, the CDR3 is TGTGCCAGTCCCACGGGGACCGGGGAGCTGTTTTTT.

Here the CDR3 DNA reads TGTGCCAGCAGCTCCCGGGGTGCGGGAGGGAGGGGAAACATTCAGTACTTC. Residues: CASSSRGAGGRGNIQYF. The rearrangement joins TRBV7-3 to TRBJ2-4; TRBD2 aligns across 9 bases. V was clipped by 4 bases and J by 6 bases; unmatched bases: 13. This CDR3 spans 17 amino acids. Germline values: CDR1 SGHTA, CDR2 FQGTGA.

The gene calls are TRBV11-2 and TRBJ1-2; 9 positions agree with TRBD1. Germline V lookup: CDR1 SGHAT, CDR2 FQNNGV. This CDR3 spans 15 amino acids. Unmatched junction bases numbered 12, after V lost 5 bases and J lost 8 bases. As DNA, the CDR3 is TGTGCCAGCAGCCCGGACAGGGGAAGGGGAAGCGGCTACACCTTC. Its protein product is CASSPDRGRGSGYTF.

The chain is built from TRBV19 and TRBJ2-5, with a possible D match to TRBD2 (7 bases). Germline CDR1 is LNHDA and CDR2 is SQIVND (reference sequence). The CDR3 is 14 amino acids. Trimming stripped 10 bases from V and 4 bases from J, with 19 bases between. The DNA for the CDR3 is TGTGCCACAAGCCCGGGGGGCCCCGTAGAGACCCAGTACTTC. This gives the protein CATSPGGPVETQYF.

CDR3 region: CASSQARTGSGANVLTF. CDR3 bases: TGTGCCAGCAGCCAGGCACGCACAGGGTCCGGGGCCAACGTCCTGACTTTC. The chain joins TRBV4-2 to TRBJ2-6; perhaps TRBD1 as D (6 bases). This CDR3 spans 17 amino acids. Germline V CDR1 and CDR2: LGHNA, YNFKEQ. V gave up 3 bases and J gave up 4 bases, with 16 bases separating them.

The chain uses TRBV5-5 and TRBJ1-4; 9 bases match TRBD1. Germline CDR1 is SGHKS and CDR2 is YYEKEE (reference sequence). Trimming took 0 bases from V and 8 from J; bases not matched to a gene: 5. The CDR3 has 15 residues. The CDR3 spells CASSLAPGQGEKLFF. DNA of the CDR3: TGTGCCAGCAGCTTGGCCCCGGGACAGGGAGAAAAACTGTTTTTT.

The rearrangement uses TRBV27 and TRBJ1-2; 7 nucleotides agree with TRBD1. The CDR3 runs to 15 residues. V trimming: 4 bases; J trimming: 8 bases; junction bases outside the gene matches: 13. The germline gives CDR1 MNHEY, CDR2 SMNVEV (reference sequence). The CDR3 loop reads CASSSGQVGLGGYTF. The DNA of the CDR3 is TGTGCCAGCAGTTCAGGACAGGTTGGACTTGGCGGCTACACCTTC.